The clone carrying this T cell receptor beta chain was observed a single time. The sample originates from a study of blood T cell repertoires in COVID-19. Study overall: Acute and convalescent COVID-19 samples came from the United States, Italy and Spain.

In the original processing: Nucleated cell number was recorded as an estimate derived from reference gene primer amplification. Produced via immunoSEQ multiplex PCR; TCRdb's table is partial and in-frame only. V and J calls plus clone size are reproduced from that table; the DNA served to infer D and trimming. The sample shows just over 300,000 clones, 75% to 90% of them seen only once. Trimming left V 0 bases short and J 4 bases short, with 13 bases between. The CDR3 has 16 amino acids. Germline V gene lookup returns CDR1 LGHNA and CDR2 YNFKEQ. Everyone who took part was roughly 18 to 100 years old, and they came from roughly 25 US areas.

The chain uses TRBV4-2 and TRBJ1-3; D unresolved. This sequence was found in a woman aged 35 to 49 who had recovered from COVID-19. Sample: PBMCs or T cells enriched from blood (not recorded which). For the CDR3, the DNA is TGTGCCAGCAGCCAAGAGTGGACGGCGGGAGGAAACACCATATATTTT. Translated: CASSQEWTAGGNTIYF.